Below, one T cell receptor beta chain is given with its context. The entry originates in a study of blood T cell repertoires in COVID-19. Germline values: CDR1 MNHNY, CDR2 SVGAGI (reference sequence). The CDR3 covers 12 residues. The V gene lost 8 bases and the J gene lost 9 bases, with 11 bases spanning the gap. Per the authors' pipeline: Estimation of nucleated cell counts was performed using reference gene primer amplification. Data came from immunoSEQ multiplex PCR; TCRdb stores just in-frame clones and leaves some out. For V, J and clone size, that table is used; D and trimming come from the DNA. The sample yields 120,000 to 150,000 clones, about 84% seen once.

The sequencing input was peripheral blood. The J gene is TRBJ1-6, the V gene TRBV6-6; D uncertain. This TCR was recovered from a woman aged 45-60 years with acute or convalescent COVID-19. For the CDR3, the DNA is TGTGCCAGCTGGACGGGGAGTTCACCCCTCCACTTT. Translated, it gives CASWTGSSPLHF.